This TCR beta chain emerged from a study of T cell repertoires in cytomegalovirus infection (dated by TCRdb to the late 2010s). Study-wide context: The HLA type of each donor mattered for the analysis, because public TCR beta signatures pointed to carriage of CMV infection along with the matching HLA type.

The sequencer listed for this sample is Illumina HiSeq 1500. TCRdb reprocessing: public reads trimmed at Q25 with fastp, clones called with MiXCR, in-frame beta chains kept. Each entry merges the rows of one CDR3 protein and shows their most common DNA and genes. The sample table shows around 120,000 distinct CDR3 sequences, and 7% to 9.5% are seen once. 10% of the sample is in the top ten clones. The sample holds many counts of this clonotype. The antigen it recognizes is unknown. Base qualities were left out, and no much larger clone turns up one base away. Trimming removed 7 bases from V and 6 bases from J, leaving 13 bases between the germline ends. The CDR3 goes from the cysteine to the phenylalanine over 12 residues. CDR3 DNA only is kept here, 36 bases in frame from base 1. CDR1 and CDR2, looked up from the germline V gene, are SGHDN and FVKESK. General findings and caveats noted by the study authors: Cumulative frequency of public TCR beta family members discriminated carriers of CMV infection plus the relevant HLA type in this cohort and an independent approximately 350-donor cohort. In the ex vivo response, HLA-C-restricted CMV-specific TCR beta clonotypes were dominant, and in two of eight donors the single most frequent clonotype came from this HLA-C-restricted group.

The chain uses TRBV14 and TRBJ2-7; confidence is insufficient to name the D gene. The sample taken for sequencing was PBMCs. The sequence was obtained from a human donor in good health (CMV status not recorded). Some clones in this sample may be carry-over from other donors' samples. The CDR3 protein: CASTDRKGEQYF. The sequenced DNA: TGTGCCAGCACCGACCGAAAGGGCGAGCAGTACTTC.